The table lists the clone carrying this T cell receptor (beta chain) with many counts. Lactation, pregnancy, other autoimmune disease or uncontrolled infection excluded patients. TCR beta CDR3 regions were amplified from RNA transcripts. The HTBI primer set served for first-round RT-PCR of the TCR CDR3. A single record per CDR3 protein comes from TCRdb applying MiXCR to the multiplex PCR reads. The table includes a few hundred thousand distinct CDR3 sequences, approximately 44% detected once. The length of the CDR3 is 13 residues. Trimming cost V 2 bases and J 3 bases, with 8 bases left between them. The V gene's germline CDR1 is SGHRS and CDR2 YFSETQ. These data belong to a study of T cells in Graves' hyperthyroidism and ophthalmopathy.

The gene calls are TRBV5-1 and TRBJ1-2; D is unclear. The material sequenced was peripheral blood or thyroid tissue (not recorded which). The origin of this receptor is a woman under 30 with Graves' hyperthyroidism. The CDR3 loop reads CASSFTRDYGYTF. CDR3 coding DNA: TGCGCCAGCAGCTTTACACGGGACTATGGCTACACCTTC.